One and the same sample provided the 15 T cell receptor beta chains below, sequenced in a study of T cells expressing NK-cell markers. TCRdb reprocessed the 5' RACE reads and keeps a single row for each CDR3 protein, giving no DNA. Its table lists about half a million distinct CDR3 sequences. The sample taken for sequencing was blood T cells: a sorted CD56 or NKG2C T cell subset, CD4+ or CD8+ T cells, or bulk PBMC T cells (not recorded which). The receptors stem from a woman aged 45 to 65 in good health.

Here the CDR3 reads CASSFFAGGTLGNEQFF. The genes are TRBV27 and TRBJ2-1; as DNA is missing, the TRBD2 call by TCRdb cannot be tested. The CDR3 loop spans 17 amino acids. Germline V gene data show CDR1 as MNHEY and CDR2 as SMNVEV (reference sequence).

V gene TRBV14 combines with J gene TRBJ2-4. Germline-derived CDR1 and CDR2 are SGHDN and FVKESK. This CDR3 is built from 16 residues. The CDR3 sequence: CATPLVWALAKNIQYF.

The chain carries TRBV6-4 and TRBJ1-1; as DNA is missing, the TRBD1 call by TCRdb cannot be tested. CDR1 and CDR2 (germline): MRHNA, SNTAGT. This CDR3 is 15 amino acids long. The CDR3 loop reads CASSPGTGPNTEAFF.

The rearrangement links TRBV7-9 to TRBJ2-3; the D call of TRBD1 rests on TCRdb alone, since no DNA is present to check it. Germline V CDR1 and CDR2: SEHNR, FQNEAQ (reference sequence). There are 17 residues in the CDR3. CDR3: CASSKDQGARGTDTQYF.

CDR3 region: CASRGQGGGSNQPQHF. The chain combines TRBV4-1 with TRBJ1-5; with no DNA, the TCRdb D assignment of TRBD1 cannot be verified. The CDR3 totals 16 residues. Germline CDR1 MGHRA, CDR2 YSYEKL.

The chain employs TRBV5-1 and TRBJ2-3. CDR3 length equals 14 residues. Germline V gene lookup returns CDR1 SGHRS and CDR2 YFSETQ. CDR3: CASSLSSPTGTQYF.

The V and J genes are TRBV3-1 and TRBJ2-7. CDR1 LGHDT and CDR2 YNNKEL come from the germline V gene (reference sequence). This CDR3 spans 12 amino acids. CDR3 in amino acids: CASSQGVDEQYF.

The CDR3: CASSEFGGAKNIQYF. The rearrangement uses TRBV2 and TRBJ2-4; lacking DNA, the TRBD1 call made by TCRdb goes unchecked. The CDR3 sequence is 15 residues long. The germline gives CDR1 SNHLY, CDR2 FYNNEI.

J is TRBJ1-5 and V is TRBV27; the D call from TCRdb, TRBD1, cannot be confirmed without DNA. Germline CDR1 reads MNHEY; CDR2 reads SMNVEV (reference sequence). The CDR3 loop spans 15 amino acids. The CDR3 sequence: CASTPLGVPNQPQHF.

The chain recombines TRBV11-2 with TRBJ2-5; TCRdb proposes TRBD2, but this gene call is untestable without DNA. The CDR3 consists of 16 residues. Germline V gene data show CDR1 as SGHAT and CDR2 as FQNNGV. CDR3 sequence: CASTLGLAGAQETQYF.

The rearrangement joins TRBV5-1 to TRBJ2-5; TCRdb indicates TRBD2, and absent DNA this call remains unverified. Germline V gene sequence: CDR1 SGHRS, CDR2 YFSETQ. This CDR3 comprises 15 residues. This chain's CDR3 is CASSLLAETQETQYF. The entire variable domain, with the rest obtained from reference TRBV5-1 and TRBJ2-5, is as follows: KAGVTQTPRYLIKTRGQQVTLSCSPISGHRSVSWYQQTPGQGLQFLFEYFSETQRNKGNFPGRFSGRQFSNSRSEMNVSTLELGDSALYLCASSLLAETQETQYFGPGTRLLVL.

The chain joins TRBV29-1 to TRBJ2-5. Germline V gene data show CDR1 as SQVTM and CDR2 as ANQGSEA. The length of the CDR3 is 12 residues. The CDR3 protein is CSVQGTKETQYF.

This chain connects TRBV10-3 to TRBJ2-1; TCRdb lists TRBD2, though no DNA is available to test this call. CDR1 and CDR2 (germline): ENHRY, SYGVKD. There are 14 residues in the CDR3. This CDR3 reads CAIKALAGFNEQFF.

The chain joins TRBV5-5 to TRBJ2-2; TCRdb's D call, TRBD1, is unchecked because there is no DNA. Germline V CDR1 and CDR2: SGHKS, YYEKEE (reference sequence). This CDR3 is 15 amino acids long. The CDR3 loop is CASSFDWGVVGELFF.

The chain recombines TRBV5-1 with TRBJ1-1; there is no DNA to check the TCRdb D call of TRBD1. This CDR3 is built from 20 residues. Germline V lookup: CDR1 SGHRS, CDR2 YFSETQ. CDR3 region: CASSLGTGLPSPNMNTEAFF.